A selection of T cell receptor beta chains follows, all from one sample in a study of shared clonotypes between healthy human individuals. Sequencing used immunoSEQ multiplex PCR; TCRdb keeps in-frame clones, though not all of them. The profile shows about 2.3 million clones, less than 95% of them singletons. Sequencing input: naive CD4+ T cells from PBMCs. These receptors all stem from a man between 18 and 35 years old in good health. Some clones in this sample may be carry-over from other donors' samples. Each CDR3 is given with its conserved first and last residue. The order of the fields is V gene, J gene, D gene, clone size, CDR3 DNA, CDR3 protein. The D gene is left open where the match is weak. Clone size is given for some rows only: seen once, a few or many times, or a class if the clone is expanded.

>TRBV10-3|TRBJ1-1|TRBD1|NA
TGTGCCATCAGAAAACAGGGGGGCACTGAAGCTTTCTTT
CAIRKQGGTEAFF
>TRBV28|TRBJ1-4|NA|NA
TGTGCCACGATAGGGCAGGGGTATGAAAAACTGTTTTTT
CATIGQGYEKLFF
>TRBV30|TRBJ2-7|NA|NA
TGTGCCTGGGCGATGGGACTGCGAACCTACGAGCAGTACTTC
CAWAMGLRTYEQYF
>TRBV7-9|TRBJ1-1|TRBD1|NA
TGTGCCAGCAGCAGACTAGGGGGCCGCACGGGGTCTGAAGCTTTCTTT
CASSRLGGRTGSEAFF
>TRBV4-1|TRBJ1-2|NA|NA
TGCGCCAGCAGCCCAATCGGCAGGGGCTCCTATGGCTACACCTTC
CASSPIGRGSYGYTF
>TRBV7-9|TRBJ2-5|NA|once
TGTGCCAGCAGCTCAAATCCCGGGACGAAAGAGACCCAGTACTTC
CASSSNPGTKETQYF
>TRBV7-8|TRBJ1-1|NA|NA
TGTGCCAGCACTAGAGGGGGGCGACTTAACACTGAAGCTTTCTTT
CASTRGGRLNTEAFF
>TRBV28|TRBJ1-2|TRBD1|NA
TGTGCCAGCAACCCGGGAGACAGGGTCGGTGGCTACACCTTC
CASNPGDRVGGYTF
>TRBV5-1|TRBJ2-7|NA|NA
TGCGCCAGCAGCTTGTCAGTGGGGGGCTACGAGCAGTACTTC
CASSLSVGGYEQYF
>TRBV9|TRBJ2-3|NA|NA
TGTGCCAGCAGCGTAGTGCCGGCTAGCACAGATACGCAGTATTTT
CASSVVPASTDTQYF
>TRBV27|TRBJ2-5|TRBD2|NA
TGTGCCAGCAGTAAGATGACATGGAGTAGCGGGAGGATGTACCAAGAGACCCAGTACTTC
CASSKMTWSSGRMYQETQYF
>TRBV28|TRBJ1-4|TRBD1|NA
TGTGCCAGCAGTTTATACGGGACAGGGGTCGAAAAACTGTTTTTT
CASSLYGTGVEKLFF
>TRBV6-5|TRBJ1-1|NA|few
TGTGCCAGCAGTCGCTCGGCGAACACTGAAGCTTTCTTT
CASSRSANTEAFF
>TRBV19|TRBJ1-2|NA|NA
TGTGCCAGTAGTATTGAAGTCAGGAACTATGGCTACACCTTC
CASSIEVRNYGYTF
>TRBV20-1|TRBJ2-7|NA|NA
TGCAGTGCCTATAAGTACGAGCAGTACTTC
CSAYKYEQYF
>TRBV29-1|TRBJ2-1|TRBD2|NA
TGCAGCGTGCCTAGCGGGAGCTCCTACAATGAGCAGTTCTTC
CSVPSGSSYNEQFF
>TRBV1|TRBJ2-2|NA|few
TGCACCAGCATCACCCAATATTTCGGACCTCCTTCCTTT
CTSITQYFGPPSF
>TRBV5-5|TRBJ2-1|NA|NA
TGTGCCAGCAGCTACTCCTACAATGAGCAGTTCTTC
CASSYSYNEQFF
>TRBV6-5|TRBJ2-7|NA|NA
TGTGCCAGCAGTCGAACCCGTGGACAGCTGTACGAGCAGTACTTC
CASSRTRGQLYEQYF
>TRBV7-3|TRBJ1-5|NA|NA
TGTGCCAGCAGCAAAGAAAGGGACCAGCCCCAGCATTTT
CASSKERDQPQHF
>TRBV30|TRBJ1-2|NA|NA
TGTGCCTGGAACGCAGGGGTTAACTATGGCTACACCTTC
CAWNAGVNYGYTF
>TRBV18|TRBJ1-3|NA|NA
TGTGCCAGCTCACCAGGAGGGGCCCTCTCTGGAAACACCATATATTTT
CASSPGGALSGNTIYF
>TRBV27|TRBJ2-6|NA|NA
TGTGCCAGCAGTTTTAATCAGGCTGGGGCCAACGTCCTGACTTTC
CASSFNQAGANVLTF
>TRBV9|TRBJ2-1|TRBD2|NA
TGTGCCAGCAGCACCGGGACTAGCGGGAGCAATGAGCAGTTCTTC
CASSTGTSGSNEQFF
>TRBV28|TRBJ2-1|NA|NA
TGTGCCAGCAGTTCCCCGGGACCTTACAATGAGCAGTTCTTC
CASSSPGPYNEQFF
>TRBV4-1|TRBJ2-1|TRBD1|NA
TGCGCCAGCAGCAAGGACAGGGGGCTCAATGAGCAGTTCTTC
CASSKDRGLNEQFF
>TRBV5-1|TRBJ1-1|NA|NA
TGCGCCAGCAGCCTAAAGACCCGGGCTGGCCATGAAGCTTTCTTT
CASSLKTRAGHEAFF
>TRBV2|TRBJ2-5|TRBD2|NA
TGTGCCAGCAGGGGGCTAGCGGGAGGGCCGGAGACCCAGTACTTC
CASRGLAGGPETQYF
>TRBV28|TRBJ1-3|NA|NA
TGTGCCAGCACCTCGGGGTCTGCGGCTGGAAACACCATATATTTT
CASTSGSAAGNTIYF
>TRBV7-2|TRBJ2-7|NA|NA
TGTGCCAGCAGCCCCCGACCGACGAGCTCCTACGAGCAGTACTTC
CASSPRPTSSYEQYF
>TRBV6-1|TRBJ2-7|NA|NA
TGTGCCAGCAGTGAAGCTCAACAGGGTTCCCTTTACGAGCAGTACTTC
CASSEAQQGSLYEQYF
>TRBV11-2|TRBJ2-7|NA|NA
TGTGCCAGCAGCTTAATGATGCCCCTTTCCTACGAGCAGTACTTC
CASSLMMPLSYEQYF
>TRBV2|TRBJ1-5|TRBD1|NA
TGTGCCAGCAGTATTGACAGGGGTGGGAATCAGCCCCAGCATTTT
CASSIDRGGNQPQHF
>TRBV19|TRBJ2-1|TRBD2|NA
TGTGCCAGTAGTTCCCCGGGACTAGCAAGCGAGCAGTTCTTC
CASSSPGLASEQFF
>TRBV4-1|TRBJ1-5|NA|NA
TGCGCCAGCAGCCAAGAAATAAGTAGGAGTCAGCCCCAGCATTTT
CASSQEISRSQPQHF
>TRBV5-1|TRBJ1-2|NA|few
TGCGCCAGCAGCTTGGGGGACTTTGACTATGGCTACACCTTC
CASSLGDFDYGYTF
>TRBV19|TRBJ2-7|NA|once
TGTGCCAGTAGTAGGGGGGCCGGCGATCCTCAGTACTTC
CASSRGAGDPQYF
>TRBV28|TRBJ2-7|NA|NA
TGTGCCGGCGGGAAGCTCACAGGGAGCTCCTACGAGCAGTACTTC
CAGGKLTGSSYEQYF
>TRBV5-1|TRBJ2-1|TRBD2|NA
TGCGCCAGCAGCCGAACGGGGACTAGCGCACTTCGGTCCAATGAGCAGTTCTTC
CASSRTGTSALRSNEQFF
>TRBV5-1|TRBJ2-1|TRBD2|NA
TGCGCCAGCAGCTTGCCAGCGGGAGCAGGAGATGAGCAGTTCTTC
CASSLPAGAGDEQFF
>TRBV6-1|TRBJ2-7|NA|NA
TGTGCCAGCAGTGAATTGGGGGGATTTAACTACGAGCAGTACTTC
CASSELGGFNYEQYF
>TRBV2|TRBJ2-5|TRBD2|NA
TGTGCCACCACTACTGGACTAGCGGGACCCGGAGAGACCCAGTACTTC
CATTTGLAGPGETQYF
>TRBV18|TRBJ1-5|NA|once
TGTGCCAGCTCACCATCGGTTCCAGGGCAGCCCCAGCATTTT
CASSPSVPGQPQHF
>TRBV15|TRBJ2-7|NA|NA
TGTGCCACCAGCAGAGGGGCAGGGCCCTACGAGCAGTACTTC
CATSRGAGPYEQYF
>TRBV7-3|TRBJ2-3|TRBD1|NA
TGTGCCAGCAGCCTTATGGGACAGTACACAGATACGCAGTATTTT
CASSLMGQYTDTQYF
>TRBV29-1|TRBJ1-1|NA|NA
TGCAGCGTTCCTAAGGGAATGAACACTGAAGCTTTCTTT
CSVPKGMNTEAFF
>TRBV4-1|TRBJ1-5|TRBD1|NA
TGCGCCAGCAGCCAAAAGTTCTCGGGACAGGGAGGTTTTCAGCCCCAGCATTTT
CASSQKFSGQGGFQPQHF
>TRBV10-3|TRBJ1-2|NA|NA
TGTGCCATCAGTGAAAAGGCGGGATATGGCTACACCTTC
CAISEKAGYGYTF
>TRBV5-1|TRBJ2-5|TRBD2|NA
TGCGCCAGCAGCGACGGACTAGCGGTGGGGCAAGAGACCCAGTACTTC
CASSDGLAVGQETQYF